This record concerns one T cell receptor (beta chain) sequence. What it binds is not known. The entry originates in a study of cytomegalovirus exposure and HLA in healthy donors. Study observations and caveats: In an earlier analysis, about 87% or about 30%: the productive usage of most TCR beta V segments. HLA allele associations emerged for around 16,000 TCR beta sequences in a later analysis, at 0.05 false discovery rate. Cytomegalovirus status was reportedly diagnosed by the classifier with high sensitivity and specificity.

With 60 Vbeta and 13 Jbeta primers, the PCR was carried out. Per the study methods: Per a later analysis, the number of unique TCR beta chains was 75 million to 90 million, of which around 9.9 million were shared. This table comes from immunoSEQ multiplex PCR, and its TCRdb copy is limited to in-frame clones, with some not included. The DNA was the basis for D and trimming; V, J and clone size are from that table. Altogether hundreds of thousands of clones are present, about 78% being singletons, with the ten largest covering 3% to 4.5%. V lost 3 bases to trimming and J lost 9 bases, with 11 bases between them. Germline V lookup: CDR1 DFQATT, CDR2 SNEGSKA (reference sequence). The length of the CDR3 is 11 residues.

Sequencing used PBMCs. This TCR was sampled from a male donor in good health and CMV-seronegative. This chain uses TRBV20-1 with TRBJ2-5; TRBD2 is a possible D gene (5 bases). The CDR3 loop is CSASELGAQYF. DNA of the CDR3: TGCAGTGCTAGCGAACTCGGGGCCCAGTACTTC.